This is a list of T cell receptor beta chains from one sample in a study of CD8 T cells in Susac syndrome. TCRdb re-derived calls from the immunoSEQ multiplex PCR reads in MiXCR, one entry per CDR3 protein. This repertoire shows about 110,000 distinct CDR3 sequences, around 94% found once; its top ten account for 0.41%. Sequencing was carried out using CD8+ T cells from PBMCs. The source is a human donor with Susac syndrome. Each CDR3 is given with its conserved first and last residue. D genes are given only for firm matches. Clone sizes are given selectively: once, few, many, or a class where the clone is expanded.

TGTGCCAGCAGCGTAGCCCCAGTTCCCCTGGGACAGGGAGGAGCCGGGGAGCTGTTTTTT	CASSVAPVPLGQGGAGELFF	20	TRBV9	TRBJ2-2	NA	TRBD1
TGTGCCACCAGCAAATCCGGACAACCGCTAAGCTACACCTTC	CATSKSGQPLSYTF	14	TRBV15	TRBJ1-2	NA	NA
TGTGCCAGCACCATGACGGGGGGAAACACCATATATTTT	CASTMTGGNTIYF	13	TRBV7-6	TRBJ1-3	NA	NA
TGTGCCAGCAGCGTCCTCGGGGGGGGCGCAGAGACCCAGTACTTC	CASSVLGGGAETQYF	15	TRBV9	TRBJ2-5	NA	TRBD2
TGTGCCAGCAGCTCCGGACCGCCCACTGAAGCTTTCTTT	CASSSGPPTEAFF	13	TRBV13	TRBJ1-1	NA	NA
TGTGCCAGCGTCAGCGGGACAGAAGAGACCCAGTACTTC	CASVSGTEETQYF	13	TRBV6-5	TRBJ2-5	NA	NA
TGTGCCACCGACTGCCGGGACAGGGGTATGGACACCGGGGAGCTGTTTTTT	CATDCRDRGMDTGELFF	17	TRBV24-1	TRBJ2-2	NA	TRBD1
TGCGCCAGCAGCCAAGATCAGGAGGACGATGAGCAGTTCTTC	CASSQDQEDDEQFF	14	TRBV4-3	TRBJ2-1	NA	NA
TGTGCCAGCAGCCGCACTAGCGGAGGGTACAATGAGCAGTTCTTC	CASSRTSGGYNEQFF	15	TRBV7-9	TRBJ2-1	NA	TRBD2
TGTGCCAGCAGCCAAGAGGGGGGGCAGAAGACCCAGTACTTC	CASSQEGGQKTQYF	14	TRBV7-2	TRBJ2-5	NA	NA
TGTGCCACCCTGGGGGACGGCTACACCTTC	CATLGDGYTF	10	TRBV6-5	TRBJ1-2	NA	NA
TGTGCCAGCAGCTTAGAACCTAGCCCGACCACCGGGGAGCTGTTTTTT	CASSLEPSPTTGELFF	16	TRBV11-3	TRBJ2-2	once	NA
TGTGCCAGCAGCCCGGAATGGGGGGGAGTAGAAGATACGCAGTATTTT	CASSPEWGGVEDTQYF	16	TRBV3-1	TRBJ2-3	NA	TRBD2
TGCGCCAGCAGCTCGACAGAGAACACTGAAGCTTTCTTT	CASSSTENTEAFF	13	TRBV5-1	TRBJ1-1	NA	NA
TGTGCCAGCACGGGACAGGGGGCGCCGGAGACCCAGTACTTC	CASTGQGAPETQYF	14	TRBV7-9	TRBJ2-5	NA	TRBD1
TGTGCCAGCAGTGAGGGGAGGAACACCGGGGAGCTGTTTTTT	CASSEGRNTGELFF	14	TRBV2	TRBJ2-2	NA	NA
TGTGCCAGCACGCCGGGACAACGCTCCTACAATGAGCAGTTCTTC	CASTPGQRSYNEQFF	15	TRBV27	TRBJ2-1	NA	NA
TGTGCCAGTACCTCCCGATTAGATACGCAGTATTTT	CASTSRLDTQYF	12	TRBV19	TRBJ2-3	NA	NA
TGTGCCAGCAGTGACTGGACAGCCATATCCCTCCACTTT	CASSDWTAISLHF	13	TRBV25-1	TRBJ1-6	once	NA
TGTGCCAGCAATAGGGCTATGAACACCGGGGAGCTGTTTTTT	CASNRAMNTGELFF	14	TRBV6-5	TRBJ2-2	NA	NA
TGTGCCAGCAGCCAAGAGACAGGTAGCGGCTACACCTTC	CASSQETGSGYTF	13	TRBV7-3	TRBJ1-2	NA	NA
TGTGCCAGCAGGCTAGCGGGGGGGCAGGAGACCCAGTACTTC	CASRLAGGQETQYF	14	TRBV13	TRBJ2-5	few	TRBD2
TGTGCCAGCAGTTACGGGACAGCGAACACTGAAGCTTTCTTT	CASSYGTANTEAFF	14	TRBV6-5	TRBJ1-1	NA	TRBD1
TGTGCCAGCAGCTTGGAAGGTTATGGCTACACCTTC	CASSLEGYGYTF	12	TRBV5-4	TRBJ1-2	few	NA
TGTGCCAGCAGTCCGGGTTTCCAAGAGACCCAGTACTTC	CASSPGFQETQYF	13	TRBV12-3/TRBV12-4	TRBJ2-5	NA	NA
TGTGCCAGCAGTTTAAACAGGGGTGGTGGCTACACCTTC	CASSLNRGGGYTF	13	TRBV12-3/TRBV12-4	TRBJ1-2	NA	TRBD1
TGTGCCAGCAGTCCACCTAGCTCCTATAATTCACCCCTCCACTTT	CASSPPSSYNSPLHF	15	TRBV27	TRBJ1-6	NA	NA
TGCAGTGCTAGTCCTCCCGGAGATACGCAGTATTTT	CSASPPGDTQYF	12	TRBV20-1	TRBJ2-3	NA	NA